These 10 T cell receptor beta chains were sequenced from one sample in a study of breast tumors, draining lymph nodes, adjacent tissues. TCRdb processed the multiplex PCR reads anew with MiXCR; each CDR3 protein has one entry. The data hold over 70,000 distinct CDR3 sequences, with 25% to 35% observed a single time. Axillary draining lymph nodes of breast cancer patients supplied the node samples. Specimen: axillary lymph node tissue. These receptors came from a female donor with breast cancer. Some clones in this sample may be carry-over from other donors' samples.

The rearrangement joins TRBV19 to TRBJ1-4, with D possibly matching TRBD1 (5 bases). Trimming stripped 6 bases from V and 0 bases from J, with 14 bases between. Germline V CDR1 and CDR2: LNHDA, SQIVND (reference sequence). CDR3 length equals 16 residues. CDR3 sequence reads: CASRPRDGPTNEKLFF. CDR3 nucleotide sequence: TGTGCCAGTAGACCTAGGGACGGCCCAACTAATGAAAAACTGTTTTTT.

In its sample, this clonotype was seen many times. CDR3 sequence: CASRITGRPTDTQYF. The DNA of the CDR3 is TGTGCCAGTAGAATCACCGGGAGACCCACAGATACGCAGTATTTT. The rearrangement links TRBV19 to TRBJ2-3, with a possible D match to TRBD2 (6 bases). The V and J ends lost 6 bases and 2 bases respectively, with 15 bases between them. This CDR3 is 15 amino acids long. Germline V lookup: CDR1 LNHDA, CDR2 SQIVND (reference sequence).

This clonotype was recorded at least ten times. The CDR3, as DNA: TGTGCCAGCACCGCCTCTGGCTATGGCTACACCTTC. Protein product: CASTASGYGYTF. V is TRBV25-1 and J is TRBJ1-2; D not resolved. CDR1 and CDR2 from the germline V gene are MGHDK and SYGVNS. V lost 7 bases and J lost 4, with 10 bases in between. This CDR3 contains 12 residues.

This clonotype has a count of ten or more. This chain connects TRBV4-2 to TRBJ2-2, with 8 bases identical to TRBD1. With 0 bases clipped from V and 6 bases from J, the junction kept 0 bases outside the gene matches. Germline CDR1 reads LGHNA; CDR2 reads YNFKEQ. The CDR3 extends over 14 amino acids. CDR3 in amino acids: CASSQETGAGELFF. The CDR3 coding sequence is TGTGCCAGCAGCCAAGAGACAGGGGCCGGGGAGCTGTTTTTT.

This clonotype turned up a few times. The chain has TRBV5-4 and TRBJ1-5; 8 bases are a match to TRBD1. The CDR3 runs to 15 residues. Germline values: CDR1 SGHNT, CDR2 YYREEE (reference sequence). V trimming: 0 bases; J trimming: 3 bases; junction bases outside the gene matches: 2. The CDR3 reads CASSLGTGNNQPQHF. The DNA for the CDR3 is TGTGCCAGCAGCTTGGGGACAGGGAACAATCAGCCCCAGCATTTT.

This clonotype was counted a few times. A single base separates this from a much larger clone, so it may be a read error. The chain combines TRBV11-2 with TRBJ1-3; D remains ambiguous. CDR1 and CDR2 from the germline V gene are SGHAT and FQNNGV. Trimming took 1 base from V and 6 from J, leaving 10 bases between them. CDR3 length: 14 amino acids. The CDR3 spells CASSLARSANTIYF. The CDR3 coding sequence is TGTGCCAGCAGCTTAGCTCGTTCGGCAAACACCATATATTTT. The complete variable domain, with remaining parts taken from reference TRBV11-2 and TRBJ1-3, reads EAGVAQSPRYKIIEKRQSVAFWCNPISGHATLYWYQQILGQGPKLLIQFQNNGVVDDSQLPKDRFSAERLKGVDSTLKIQPAKLEDSAVYLCASSLARSANTIYFGEGSWLTVV.

This clonotype was recorded only once. The chain has TRBV7-9 and TRBJ2-1, with 10 bases lining up with TRBD2. Germline V gene data show CDR1 as SEHNR and CDR2 as FQNEAQ (reference sequence). This CDR3 spans 14 amino acids. Trimming removed 2 bases from V and 6 bases from J; junction bases left unmatched: 1. The CDR3 here is CASSLSSGSNEQFF. The CDR3 region has the DNA TGTGCCAGCAGCTTATCTAGCGGGAGCAATGAGCAGTTCTTC.

The table lists this clonotype with many counts. The V call is TRBV19, the J call TRBJ2-7, with 7 bases fitting TRBD2. The CDR3 runs to 14 residues. Germline V CDR1 and CDR2: LNHDA, SQIVND (reference sequence). Trimming took 1 base from V and 10 from J; bases not matched to a gene: 10. CDR3 nucleotides: TGTGCCAGTAGTATAGTGCGGGAGTCCCCCCTTCAGTACTTC. Protein: CASSIVRESPLQYF. The full variable domain, in which reference TRBV19 and TRBJ2-7 provide the parts outside the CDR3, is DGGITQSPKYLFRKEGQNVTLSCEQNLNHDAMYWYRQDPGQGLRLIYYSQIVNDFQKGDIAEGYSVSREKKESFPLTVTSAQKNPTAFYLCASSIVRESPLQYFGPGTRLTVT.

This clonotype was seen many times. The rearrangement uses TRBV7-9 and TRBJ1-5; no reliable D call. The CDR3 is 14 amino acids. Trimming stripped 5 bases from V and 0 bases from J, with 8 bases between. Germline V CDR1 and CDR2: SEHNR, FQNEAQ (reference sequence). This CDR3 reads CASSTDTSNQPQHF. As DNA, the CDR3 is TGTGCCAGCAGCACTGACACTAGCAATCAGCCCCAGCATTTT.

This chain connects TRBV12-3 or TRBV12-4 to TRBJ2-2; 11 bases align to TRBD2. J gave up 4 bases and V 6 bases, and 10 bases lay outside the gene matches. The CDR3 extends over 17 amino acids. The DNA of the CDR3 is TGTGCCAGCAGCAGCGGACTAGCGGGTGGGAGCACCGGGGAGCTGTTTTTT. The encoded protein is CASSSGLAGGSTGELFF.